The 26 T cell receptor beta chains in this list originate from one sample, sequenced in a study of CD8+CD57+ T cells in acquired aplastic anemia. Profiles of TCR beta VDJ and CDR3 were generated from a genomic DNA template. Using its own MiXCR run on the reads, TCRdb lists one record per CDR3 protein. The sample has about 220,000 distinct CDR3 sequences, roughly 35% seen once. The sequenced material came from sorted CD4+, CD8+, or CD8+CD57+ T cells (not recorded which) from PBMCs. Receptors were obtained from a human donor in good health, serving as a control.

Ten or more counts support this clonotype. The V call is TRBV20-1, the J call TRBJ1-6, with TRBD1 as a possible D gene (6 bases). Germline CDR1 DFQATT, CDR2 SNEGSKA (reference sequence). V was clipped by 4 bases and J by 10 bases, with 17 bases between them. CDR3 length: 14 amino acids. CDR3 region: CSATPQGTGSPLHF. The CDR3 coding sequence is TGCAGTGCTACTCCACAGGGCACGGGATCACCCCTCCACTTT.

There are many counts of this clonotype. The CDR3 sequence is CASSELGQDYNEQFF. For the CDR3, the DNA is TGTGCCAGCAGTGAATTGGGACAGGACTACAATGAGCAGTTCTTC. J is TRBJ2-1 and V is TRBV2, with TRBD1 matching 8 bases. The CDR3 spans 15 residues. Germline V gene lookup returns CDR1 SNHLY and CDR2 FYNNEI. V gave up 2 bases and J gave up 3 bases; unmatched junction bases: 3.

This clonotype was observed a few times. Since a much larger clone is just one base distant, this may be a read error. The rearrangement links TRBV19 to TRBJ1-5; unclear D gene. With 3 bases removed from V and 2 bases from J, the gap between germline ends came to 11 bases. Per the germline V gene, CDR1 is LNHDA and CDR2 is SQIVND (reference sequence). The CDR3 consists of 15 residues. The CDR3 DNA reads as TGTGCCAGTAGTATTGCGAGGCTTGGCAATCAGCCCCAGCATTTT. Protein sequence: CASSIARLGNQPQHF.

The CDR3 here is CASSLDGFNSPLHF. CDR3 nucleotide sequence: TGCGCCAGCAGCTTGGATGGCTTTAATTCACCCCTCCACTTT. This chain uses TRBV5-1 with TRBJ1-6; no firm D call. The germline CDR1 and CDR2 sequences are SGHRS and YFSETQ. V lost 0 bases, J lost 6 bases, and 7 bases lay in between. The CDR3 consists of 14 residues.

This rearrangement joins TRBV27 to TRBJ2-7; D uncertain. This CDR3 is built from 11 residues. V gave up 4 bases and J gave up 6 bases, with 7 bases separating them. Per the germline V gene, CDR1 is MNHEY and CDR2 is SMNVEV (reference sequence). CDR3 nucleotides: TGTGCCAGCAGTTCTCGGGCCGAGCAGTACTTC. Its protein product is CASSSRAEQYF.

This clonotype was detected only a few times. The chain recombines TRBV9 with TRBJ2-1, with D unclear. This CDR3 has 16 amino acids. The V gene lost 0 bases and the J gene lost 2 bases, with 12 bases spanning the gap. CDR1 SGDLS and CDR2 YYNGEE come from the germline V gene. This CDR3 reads CASSVAGVPTYNEQFF. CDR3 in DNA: TGTGCCAGCAGCGTAGCTGGGGTTCCCACCTACAATGAGCAGTTCTTC.

CDR3 protein: CASSFPYEQYF. The CDR3 coding sequence is TGTGCCAGCAGCTTTCCCTACGAGCAGTACTTC. The rearrangement links TRBV5-8 to TRBJ2-7; D unresolved. Germline CDR1 SGHTS, CDR2 YDEGEE. The V gene lost 2 bases and the J gene lost 2 bases, with 2 bases spanning the gap. The CDR3 has 11 amino acids.

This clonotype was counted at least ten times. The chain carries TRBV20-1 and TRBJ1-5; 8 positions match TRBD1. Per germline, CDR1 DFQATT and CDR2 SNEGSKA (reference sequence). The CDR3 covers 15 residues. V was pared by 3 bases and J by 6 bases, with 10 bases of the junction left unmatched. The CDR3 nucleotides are TGCAGTGCTAGGGAACCGGGACAGGTCAGTCAGCCCCAGCATTTT. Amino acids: CSAREPGQVSQPQHF.

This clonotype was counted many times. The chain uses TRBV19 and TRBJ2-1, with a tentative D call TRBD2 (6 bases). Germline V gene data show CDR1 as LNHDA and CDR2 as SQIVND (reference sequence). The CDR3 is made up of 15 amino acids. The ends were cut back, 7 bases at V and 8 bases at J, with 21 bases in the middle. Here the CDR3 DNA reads TGTGCCAGTACCTTAGCCGGGACTCCTCGAGATGAGCAGTTCTTC. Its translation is CASTLAGTPRDEQFF.

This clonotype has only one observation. The CDR3 here is CASSSDRGPYYEQYF. The CDR3 DNA reads as TGTGCCAGCAGCTCCGACAGGGGGCCTTACTACGAGCAGTACTTC. The chain combines TRBV7-9 with TRBJ2-7, with 10 bases aligning to TRBD1. This CDR3 has 15 residues. The trim removed 4 bases at V and 3 bases at J, leaving 6 bases unmatched. CDR1 is SEHNR, CDR2 FQNEAQ, per germline (reference sequence). Full variable domain (rest looked up from reference TRBV7-9 and TRBJ2-7): DTGVSQNPRHKITKRGQNVTFRCDPISEHNRLYWYRQTLGQGPEFLTYFQNEAQLEKSRLLSDRFSAERPKGSFSTLEIQRTEQGDSAMYLCASSSDRGPYYEQYFGPGTRLTVT.

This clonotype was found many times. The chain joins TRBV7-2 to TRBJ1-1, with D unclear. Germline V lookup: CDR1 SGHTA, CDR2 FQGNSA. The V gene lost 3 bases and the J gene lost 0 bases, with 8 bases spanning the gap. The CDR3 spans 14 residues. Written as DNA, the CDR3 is TGTGCCAGCAGCTTCGCAGGTATGAACACTGAAGCTTTCTTT. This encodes CASSFAGMNTEAFF. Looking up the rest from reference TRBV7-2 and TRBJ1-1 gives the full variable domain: GAGVSQSPSNKVTEKGKDVELRCDPISGHTALYWYRQSLGQGLEFLIYFQGNSAPDKSGLPSDRFSAERTGGSVSTLTIQRTQQEDSAVYLCASSFAGMNTEAFFGQGTRLTVV.

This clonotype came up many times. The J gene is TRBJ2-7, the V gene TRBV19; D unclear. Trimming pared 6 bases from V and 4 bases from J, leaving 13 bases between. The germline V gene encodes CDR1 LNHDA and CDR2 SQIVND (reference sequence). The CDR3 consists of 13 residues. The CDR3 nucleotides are TGTGCCAGTAGAGGGTCTCTCGGATACGAGCAGTACTTC. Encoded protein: CASRGSLGYEQYF.

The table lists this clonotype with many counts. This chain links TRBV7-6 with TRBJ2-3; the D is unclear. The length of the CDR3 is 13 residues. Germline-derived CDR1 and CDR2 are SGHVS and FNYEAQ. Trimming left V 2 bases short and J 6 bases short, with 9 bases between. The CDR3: CASSLPKADTQYF. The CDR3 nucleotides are TGTGCCAGCAGCTTACCCAAAGCGGATACGCAGTATTTT.

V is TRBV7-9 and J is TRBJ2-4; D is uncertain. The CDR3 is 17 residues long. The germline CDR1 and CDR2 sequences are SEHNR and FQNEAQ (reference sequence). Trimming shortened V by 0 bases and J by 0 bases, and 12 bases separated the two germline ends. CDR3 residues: CASSLAPSLVAKNIQYF. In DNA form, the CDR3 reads TGTGCCAGCAGCTTAGCTCCAAGCTTAGTAGCCAAAAACATTCAGTACTTC. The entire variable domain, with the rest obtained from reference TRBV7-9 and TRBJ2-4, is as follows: DTGVSQNPRHKITKRGQNVTFRCDPISEHNRLYWYRQTLGQGPEFLTYFQNEAQLEKSRLLSDRFSAERPKGSFSTLEIQRTEQGDSAMYLCASSLAPSLVAKNIQYFGAGTRLSVL.

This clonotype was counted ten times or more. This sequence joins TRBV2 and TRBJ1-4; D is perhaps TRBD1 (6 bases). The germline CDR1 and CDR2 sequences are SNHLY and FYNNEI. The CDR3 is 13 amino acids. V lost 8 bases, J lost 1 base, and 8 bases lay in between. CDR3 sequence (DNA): TGTGCCAGCGCCAGGGGAACTAATGAAAAACTGTTTTTT. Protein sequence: CASARGTNEKLFF.

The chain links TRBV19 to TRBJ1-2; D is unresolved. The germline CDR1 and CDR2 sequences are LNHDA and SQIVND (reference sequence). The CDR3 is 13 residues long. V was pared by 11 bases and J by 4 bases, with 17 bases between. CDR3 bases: TGTGCCTGGAGTCAGTCAGTCGGCTATGGCTACACCTTC. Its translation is CAWSQSVGYGYTF.

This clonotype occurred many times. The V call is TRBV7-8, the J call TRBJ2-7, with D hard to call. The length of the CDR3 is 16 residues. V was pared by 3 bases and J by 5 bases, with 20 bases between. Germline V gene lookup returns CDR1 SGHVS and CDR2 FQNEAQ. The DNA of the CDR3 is TGTGCCAGCAGCTTTTCAGGCAGACCCACCCTCGACGAGCAGTACTTC. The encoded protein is CASSFSGRPTLDEQYF.

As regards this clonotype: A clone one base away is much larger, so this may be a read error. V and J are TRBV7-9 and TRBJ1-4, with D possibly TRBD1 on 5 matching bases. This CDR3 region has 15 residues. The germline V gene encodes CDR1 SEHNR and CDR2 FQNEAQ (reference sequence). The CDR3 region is CANSPGTLINEKLFF. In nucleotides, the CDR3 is TGTGCCAACAGCCCTGGGACGCTGATTAATGAAAAACTGTTTTTT.

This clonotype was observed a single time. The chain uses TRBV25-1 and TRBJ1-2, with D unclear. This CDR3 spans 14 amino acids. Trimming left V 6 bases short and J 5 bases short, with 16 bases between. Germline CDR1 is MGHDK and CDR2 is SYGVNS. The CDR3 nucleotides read TGTGCCAGCAGCGCACGACCGGCAATATATGGCTACACCTTC. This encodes CASSARPAIYGYTF.

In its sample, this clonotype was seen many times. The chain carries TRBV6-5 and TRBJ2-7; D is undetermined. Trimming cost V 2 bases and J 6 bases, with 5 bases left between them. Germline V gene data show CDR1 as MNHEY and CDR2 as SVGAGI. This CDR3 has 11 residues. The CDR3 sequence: CASSYGREQYF. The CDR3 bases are TGTGCCAGCAGTTACGGGCGCGAGCAGTACTTC.

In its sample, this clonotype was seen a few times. Written as DNA, the CDR3 is TGTGCCAGCAGCCGGATTGAGGCTAGCGGGGGAAACGAGCAGTTCTTC. This gives the protein CASSRIEASGGNEQFF. This chain connects TRBV6-1 to TRBJ2-1; 10 nucleotides line up with TRBD2. The CDR3 is 16 amino acids. V lost 6 bases and J lost 10; bases outside the gene matches: 15. Germline V gene data show CDR1 as MNHNS and CDR2 as SASEGT.

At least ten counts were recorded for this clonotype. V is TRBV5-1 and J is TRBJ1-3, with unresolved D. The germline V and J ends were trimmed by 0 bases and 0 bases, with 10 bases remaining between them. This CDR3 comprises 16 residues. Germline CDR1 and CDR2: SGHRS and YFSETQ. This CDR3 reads CASSLDSFSSGNTIYF. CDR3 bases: TGCGCCAGCAGCTTGGACAGCTTCTCCTCTGGAAACACCATATATTTT.

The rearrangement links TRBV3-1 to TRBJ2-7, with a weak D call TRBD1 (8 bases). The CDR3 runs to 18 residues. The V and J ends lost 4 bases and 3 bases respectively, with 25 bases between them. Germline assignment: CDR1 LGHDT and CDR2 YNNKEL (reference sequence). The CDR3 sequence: CASSPLFTGGGKSYEQYF. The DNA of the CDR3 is TGTGCCAGCAGCCCGCTATTTACAGGGGGAGGGAAGAGCTACGAGCAGTACTTC.

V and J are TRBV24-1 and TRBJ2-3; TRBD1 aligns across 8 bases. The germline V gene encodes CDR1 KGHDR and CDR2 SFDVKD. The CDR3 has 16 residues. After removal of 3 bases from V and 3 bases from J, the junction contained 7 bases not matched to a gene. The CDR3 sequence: CATSDQTGVGTDTQYF. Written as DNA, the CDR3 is TGTGCCACCAGTGATCAGACAGGGGTAGGGACAGATACGCAGTATTTT.

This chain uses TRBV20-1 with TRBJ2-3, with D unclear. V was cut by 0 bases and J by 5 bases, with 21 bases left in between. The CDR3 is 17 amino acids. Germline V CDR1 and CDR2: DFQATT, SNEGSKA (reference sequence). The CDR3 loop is CSARDPSGRNGKDTQYF. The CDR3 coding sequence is TGCAGTGCTAGAGATCCGAGTGGGCGTAACGGAAAAGATACGCAGTATTTT.

CDR3 sequence: CATSRNSGTGYVGELFF. The CDR3 region has the DNA TGTGCCACCAGCAGAAATTCCGGGACAGGGTACGTCGGGGAGCTGTTTTTT. The chain couples TRBV15 to TRBJ2-2; 9 nucleotides agree with TRBD1. Germline CDR1 LNHNV, CDR2 YYDKDF (reference sequence). This CDR3 comprises 17 residues. Trimming at V came to 2 bases and at J to 7 bases, leaving 11 bases not matched to a gene.